This T cell receptor (beta chain) was sequenced for a study of blood T cell repertoires in COVID-19. This clone showed up just once. This CDR3 region has 15 residues. Method: immunoSEQ multiplex PCR; TCRdb's copy keeps in-frame clones and lacks some. The sample lists under 250,000 clones; around 84% were seen once. This chain connects TRBV21-1 to TRBJ1-2; the D call TRBD1 from the table was never checked on the DNA. TRBV21-1 is labeled a pseudogene. The specimen sequenced was PBMCs or T cells enriched from blood (not recorded which). This clonotype was sampled from a man aged 40-49 years who had recovered from COVID-19. The CDR3 DNA sequence: TGTGCCAGCAGCAAGAGACAGGGCGTAAGTTGTGGCTACACCTTC. Protein product: CASSKRQGVSCGYTF.